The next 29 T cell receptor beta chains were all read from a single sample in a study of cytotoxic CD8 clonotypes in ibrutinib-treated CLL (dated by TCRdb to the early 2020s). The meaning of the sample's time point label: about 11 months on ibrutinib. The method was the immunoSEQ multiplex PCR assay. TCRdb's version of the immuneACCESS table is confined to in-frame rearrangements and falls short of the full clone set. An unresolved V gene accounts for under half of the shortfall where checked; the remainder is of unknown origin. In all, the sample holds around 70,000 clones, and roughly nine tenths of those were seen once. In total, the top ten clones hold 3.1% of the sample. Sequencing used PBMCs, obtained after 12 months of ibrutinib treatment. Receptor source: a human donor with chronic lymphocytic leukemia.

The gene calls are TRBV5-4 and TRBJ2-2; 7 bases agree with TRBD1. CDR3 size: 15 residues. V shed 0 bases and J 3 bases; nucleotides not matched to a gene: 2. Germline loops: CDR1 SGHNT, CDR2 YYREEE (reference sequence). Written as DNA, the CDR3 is TGTGCCAGCAGCTTGGAGGGGGCATACACCGGGGAGCTGTTTTTT. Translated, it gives CASSLEGAYTGELFF.

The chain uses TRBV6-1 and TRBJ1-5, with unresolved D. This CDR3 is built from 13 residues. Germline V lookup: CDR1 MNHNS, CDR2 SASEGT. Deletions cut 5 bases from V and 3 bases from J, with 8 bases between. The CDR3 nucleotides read TGTGCCAGCAGTTCAGGATTCAATCAGCCCCAGCATTTT. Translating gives CASSSGFNQPQHF.

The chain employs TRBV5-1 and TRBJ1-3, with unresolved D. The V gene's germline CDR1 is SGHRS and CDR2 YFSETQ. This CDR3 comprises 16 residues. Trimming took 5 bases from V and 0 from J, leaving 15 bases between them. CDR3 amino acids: CASSSGRSFSGNTIYF. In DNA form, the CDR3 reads TGCGCCAGCAGTTCTGGACGGTCCTTCTCTGGAAACACCATATATTTT.

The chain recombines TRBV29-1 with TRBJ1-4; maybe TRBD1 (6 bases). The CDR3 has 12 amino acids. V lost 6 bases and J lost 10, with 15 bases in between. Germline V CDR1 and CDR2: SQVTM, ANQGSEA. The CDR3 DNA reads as TGCAGCGTGAGGGGGTATTCAGGAAAACTGTTTTTT. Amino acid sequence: CSVRGYSGKLFF.

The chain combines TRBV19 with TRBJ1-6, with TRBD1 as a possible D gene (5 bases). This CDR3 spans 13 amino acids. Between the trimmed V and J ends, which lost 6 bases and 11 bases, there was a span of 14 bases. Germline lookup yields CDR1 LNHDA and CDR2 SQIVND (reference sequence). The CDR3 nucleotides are TGTGCCAGTAGGATGGCACAGGACGCACCCCTCCACTTT. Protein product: CASRMAQDAPLHF.

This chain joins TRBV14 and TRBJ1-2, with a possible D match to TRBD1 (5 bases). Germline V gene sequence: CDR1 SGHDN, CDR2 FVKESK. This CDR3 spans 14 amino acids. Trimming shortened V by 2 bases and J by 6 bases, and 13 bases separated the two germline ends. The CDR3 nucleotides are TGTGCCAGCAGCCAAACCGGGACGCGGAATGGCTACACCTTC. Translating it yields CASSQTGTRNGYTF.

CDR3 bases: TGTGCCAGCAGCTTAGCGAGCGGGCGGGCCTATGGCTACACCTTC. Translation gives CASSLASGRAYGYTF. V gene TRBV7-6 combines with J gene TRBJ1-2; D remains unclear. The ends were cut back, 0 bases at V and 4 bases at J, with 12 bases in the middle. Germline CDR1 is SGHVS and CDR2 is FNYEAQ. The CDR3 is 15 residues long.

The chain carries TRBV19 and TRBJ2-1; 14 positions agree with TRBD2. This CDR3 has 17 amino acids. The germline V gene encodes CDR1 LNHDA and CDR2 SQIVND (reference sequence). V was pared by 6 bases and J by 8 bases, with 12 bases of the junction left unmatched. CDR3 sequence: CASSPPGLAGVGYEQFF. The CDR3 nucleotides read TGTGCCAGTAGCCCACCGGGACTAGCGGGAGTCGGCTATGAGCAGTTCTTC. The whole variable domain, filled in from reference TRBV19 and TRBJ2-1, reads DGGITQSPKYLFRKEGQNVTLSCEQNLNHDAMYWYRQDPGQGLRLIYYSQIVNDFQKGDIAEGYSVSREKKESFPLTVTSAQKNPTAFYLCASSPPGLAGVGYEQFFGPGTRLTVL.

The CDR3 spells CASSGRTSGTSTDTQYF. The CDR3 nucleotides read TGTGCCAGCAGCGGACGTACTAGCGGGACGAGCACAGATACGCAGTATTTT. This chain connects TRBV9 to TRBJ2-3; 10 bases map to TRBD2. The germline V gene has CDR1 SGDLS and CDR2 YYNGEE. The CDR3 runs 17 residues. V shed 3 bases and J 0 bases; nucleotides not matched to a gene: 7.

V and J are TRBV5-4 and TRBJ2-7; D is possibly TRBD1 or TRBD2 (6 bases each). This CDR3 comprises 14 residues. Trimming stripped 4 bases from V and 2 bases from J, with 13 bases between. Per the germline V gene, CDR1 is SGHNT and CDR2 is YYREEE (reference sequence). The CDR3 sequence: CASSGGGYPYEQYF. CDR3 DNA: TGTGCCAGCAGCGGAGGGGGTTATCCCTACGAGCAGTACTTC.

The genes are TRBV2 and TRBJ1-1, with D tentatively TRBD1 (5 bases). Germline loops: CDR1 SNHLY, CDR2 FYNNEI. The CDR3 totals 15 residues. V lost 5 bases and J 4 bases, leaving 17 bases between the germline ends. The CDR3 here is CASSTHRSGSTEAFF. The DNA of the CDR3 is TGTGCCAGCAGTACCCACAGGTCAGGGAGCACTGAAGCTTTCTTT. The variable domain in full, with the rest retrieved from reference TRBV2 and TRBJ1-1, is EPEVTQTPSHQVTQMGQEVILRCVPISNHLYFYWYRQILGQKVEFLVSFYNNEISEKSEIFDDQFSVERPDGSNFTLKIRSTKLEDSAMYFCASSTHRSGSTEAFFGQGTRLTVV.

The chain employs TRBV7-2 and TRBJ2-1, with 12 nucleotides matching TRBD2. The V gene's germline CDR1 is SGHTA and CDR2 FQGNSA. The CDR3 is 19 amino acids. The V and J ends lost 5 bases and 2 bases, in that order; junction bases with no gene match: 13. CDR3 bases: TGTGCCAGCAGCCTAAGATCAGAGACTAGCGGGGGCCCCTACAATGAGCAGTTCTTC. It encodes CASSLRSETSGGPYNEQFF.

DNA of the CDR3: TGTGCCAGCAGTTTTTCCTATAATCAGCCCCAGCATTTT. Amino acids: CASSFSYNQPQHF. This sequence joins TRBV27 and TRBJ1-5; unclear D gene. Trimming shortened V by 3 bases and J by 4 bases, and 7 bases separated the two germline ends. This CDR3 is 13 amino acids long. Germline CDR1 is MNHEY and CDR2 is SMNVEV (reference sequence).

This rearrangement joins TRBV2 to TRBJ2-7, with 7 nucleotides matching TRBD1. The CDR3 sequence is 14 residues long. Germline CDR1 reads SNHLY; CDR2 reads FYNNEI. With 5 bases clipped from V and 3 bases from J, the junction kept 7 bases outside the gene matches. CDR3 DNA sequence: TGTGCCAGCAGTAGACAGGGTGTCAACTACGAGCAGTACTTC. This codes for CASSRQGVNYEQYF.

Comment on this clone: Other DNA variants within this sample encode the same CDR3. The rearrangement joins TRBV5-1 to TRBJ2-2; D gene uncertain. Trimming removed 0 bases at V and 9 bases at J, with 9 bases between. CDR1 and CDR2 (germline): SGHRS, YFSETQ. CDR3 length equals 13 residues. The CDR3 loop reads CASSLVLSRELFF. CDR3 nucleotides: TGCGCCAGCAGCTTGGTTCTTAGCCGGGAGCTGTTTTTT.

The CDR3 protein is CASSLQGPFITEAFF. CDR3 coding DNA: TGTGCCAGCAGCCTCCAGGGGCCTTTCATCACTGAAGCTTTCTTT. The chain is built from TRBV14 and TRBJ1-1, with a tentative D call TRBD1 (6 bases). Germline lookup yields CDR1 SGHDN and CDR2 FVKESK. The V end lost 4 bases, the J end lost 4 bases, and 16 bases lay between the germline ends. The CDR3 has 15 residues.

CDR3 sequence reads: CASSFSGAGNEKLFF. For the CDR3, the DNA is TGTGCCAGCAGTTTTTCCGGGGCAGGTAATGAAAAACTGTTTTTT. The chain employs TRBV27 and TRBJ1-4, with a weak D call TRBD1 (5 bases). The CDR3 consists of 15 residues. Germline assignment: CDR1 MNHEY and CDR2 SMNVEV (reference sequence). V was clipped by 3 bases and J by 4 bases, with 12 bases between them.

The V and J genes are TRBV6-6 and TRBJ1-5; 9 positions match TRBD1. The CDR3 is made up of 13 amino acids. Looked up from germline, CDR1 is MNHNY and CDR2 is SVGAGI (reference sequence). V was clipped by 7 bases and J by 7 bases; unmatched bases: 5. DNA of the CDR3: TGTGCCAGCACCCCGGACAGGGGACAGCCCCAGCATTTT. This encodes CASTPDRGQPQHF.

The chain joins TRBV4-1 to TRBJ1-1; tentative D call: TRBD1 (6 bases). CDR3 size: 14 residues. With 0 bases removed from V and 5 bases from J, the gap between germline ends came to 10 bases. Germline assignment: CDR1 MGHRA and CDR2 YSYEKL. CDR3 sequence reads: CASSQEGGGTEAFF. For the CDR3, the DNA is TGCGCCAGCAGCCAAGAAGGGGGAGGAACTGAAGCTTTCTTT.

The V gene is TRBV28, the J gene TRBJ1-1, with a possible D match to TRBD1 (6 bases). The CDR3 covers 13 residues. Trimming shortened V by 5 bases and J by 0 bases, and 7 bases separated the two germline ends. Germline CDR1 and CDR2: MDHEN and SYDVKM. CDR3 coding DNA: TGTGCCAGCAGTGGGACACTGAACACTGAAGCTTTCTTT. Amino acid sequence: CASSGTLNTEAFF.

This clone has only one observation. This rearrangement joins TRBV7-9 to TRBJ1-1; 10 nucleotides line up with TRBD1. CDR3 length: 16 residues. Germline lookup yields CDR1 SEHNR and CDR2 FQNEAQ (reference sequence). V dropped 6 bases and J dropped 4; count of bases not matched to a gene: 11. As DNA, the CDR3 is TGTGCCAGCAGTCCGCGGGGGACAGGGGTTGGCACTGAAGCTTTCTTT. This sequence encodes CASSPRGTGVGTEAFF.

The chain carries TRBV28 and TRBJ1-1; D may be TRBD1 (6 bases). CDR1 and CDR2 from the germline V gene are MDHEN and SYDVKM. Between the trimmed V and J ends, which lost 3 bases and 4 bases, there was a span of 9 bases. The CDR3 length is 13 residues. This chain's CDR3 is CASSFNRVTEAFF. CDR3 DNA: TGTGCCAGCAGTTTTAACAGGGTCACTGAAGCTTTCTTT.

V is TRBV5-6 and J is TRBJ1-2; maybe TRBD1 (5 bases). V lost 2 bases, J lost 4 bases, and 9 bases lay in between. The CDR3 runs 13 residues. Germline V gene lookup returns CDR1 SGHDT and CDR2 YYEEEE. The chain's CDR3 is CASSFQGSYGYTF. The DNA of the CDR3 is TGTGCCAGCAGCTTCCAGGGATCCTATGGCTACACCTTC.

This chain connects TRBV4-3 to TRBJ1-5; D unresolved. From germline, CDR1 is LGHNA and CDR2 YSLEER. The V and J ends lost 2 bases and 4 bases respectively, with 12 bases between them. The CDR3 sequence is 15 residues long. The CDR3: CASSQLWAGNQPQHF. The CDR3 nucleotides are TGCGCCAGCAGCCAACTCTGGGCGGGTAATCAGCCCCAGCATTTT.

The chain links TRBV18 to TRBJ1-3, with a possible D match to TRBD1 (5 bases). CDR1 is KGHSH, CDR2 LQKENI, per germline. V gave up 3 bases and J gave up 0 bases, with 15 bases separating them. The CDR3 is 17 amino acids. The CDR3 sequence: CASSPALGTYSGNTIYF. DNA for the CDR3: TGTGCCAGCTCACCGGCGTTGGGGACTTACTCTGGAAACACCATATATTTT.

The CDR3, as DNA: TGTGCCAGTAGTGTGGGACGGAACTCTGGAAACACCATATATTTT. As protein: CASSVGRNSGNTIYF. The rearrangement joins TRBV19 to TRBJ1-3; D perhaps matches TRBD1 (5 bases). Germline loops: CDR1 LNHDA, CDR2 SQIVND (reference sequence). V lost 5 bases to trimming and J lost 0 bases, with 11 bases between them. This CDR3 region has 15 residues. Using reference TRBV19 and TRBJ1-3 for the parts outside the CDR3, the full variable domain is DGGITQSPKYLFRKEGQNVTLSCEQNLNHDAMYWYRQDPGQGLRLIYYSQIVNDFQKGDIAEGYSVSREKKESFPLTVTSAQKNPTAFYLCASSVGRNSGNTIYFGEGSWLTVV.

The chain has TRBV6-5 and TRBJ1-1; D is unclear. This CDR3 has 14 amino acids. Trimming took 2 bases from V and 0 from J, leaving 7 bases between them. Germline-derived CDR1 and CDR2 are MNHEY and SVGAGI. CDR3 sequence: CASSYANLNTEAFF. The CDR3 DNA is TGTGCCAGCAGTTACGCGAATCTGAACACTGAAGCTTTCTTT.

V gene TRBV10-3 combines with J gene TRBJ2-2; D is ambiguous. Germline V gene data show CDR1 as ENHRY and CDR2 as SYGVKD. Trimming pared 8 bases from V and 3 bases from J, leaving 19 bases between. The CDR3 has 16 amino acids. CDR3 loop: CAIREYDDYDTGELFF. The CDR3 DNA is TGTGCCATCCGAGAGTATGACGATTATGACACCGGGGAGCTGTTTTTT.

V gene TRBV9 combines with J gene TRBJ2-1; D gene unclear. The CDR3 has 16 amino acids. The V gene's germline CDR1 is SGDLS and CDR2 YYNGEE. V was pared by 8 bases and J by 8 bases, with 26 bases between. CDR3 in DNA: TGTGCCAGTACGCCCTACACCGGGTCCTCGAGCGATGAGCAGTTCTTC. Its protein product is CASTPYTGSSSDEQFF.